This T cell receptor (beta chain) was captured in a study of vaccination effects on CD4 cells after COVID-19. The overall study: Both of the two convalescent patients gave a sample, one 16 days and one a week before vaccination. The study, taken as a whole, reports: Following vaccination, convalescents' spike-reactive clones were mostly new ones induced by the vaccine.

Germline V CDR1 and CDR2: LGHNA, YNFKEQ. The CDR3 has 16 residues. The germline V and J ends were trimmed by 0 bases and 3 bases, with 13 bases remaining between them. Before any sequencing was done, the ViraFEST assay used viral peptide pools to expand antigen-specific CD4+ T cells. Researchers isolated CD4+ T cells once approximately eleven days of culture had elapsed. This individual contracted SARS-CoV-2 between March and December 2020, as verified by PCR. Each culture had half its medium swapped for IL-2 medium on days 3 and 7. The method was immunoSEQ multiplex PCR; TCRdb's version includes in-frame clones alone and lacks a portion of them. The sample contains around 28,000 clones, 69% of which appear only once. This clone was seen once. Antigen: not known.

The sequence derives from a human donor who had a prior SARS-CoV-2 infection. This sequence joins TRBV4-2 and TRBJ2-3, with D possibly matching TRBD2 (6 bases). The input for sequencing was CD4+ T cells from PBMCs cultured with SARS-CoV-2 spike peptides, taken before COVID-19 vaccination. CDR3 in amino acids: CASSQDGLLMTDTQYF. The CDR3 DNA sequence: TGTGCCAGCAGCCAAGACGGACTACTCATGACAGATACGCAGTATTTT.